This TCR beta chain was captured in a study of blood T cell repertoires in COVID-19. This CDR3 has 15 residues. Germline CDR1 MNHEY, CDR2 SVGAGI. V was cut by 4 bases and J by 1 base, with 13 bases left in between. Sequencing used immunoSEQ multiplex PCR; TCRdb keeps in-frame clones, though not all of them. This table has about 300,000 clones, around 90% appearing once. This receptor was identified in a woman aged 30 to 39 who had recovered from COVID-19. Sample: PBMCs or T cells enriched from blood (not recorded which). The chain is built from TRBV6-5 and TRBJ1-1; a possible D gene is TRBD1 (6 bases). CDR3 DNA: TGTGCCAGCAGTTCAACCGGGACACCGAACACTGAAGCTTTCTTT. Its translation is CASSSTGTPNTEAFF.